The 28 T cell receptor beta chains reported below all come from one sample, sequenced in a study of blood T cell repertoires in COVID-19. Sequenced by immunoSEQ multiplex PCR; TCRdb stores in-frame clones only, minus some. The sample carries about 320,000 clones, roughly nine tenths recorded once. The sample consisted of PBMCs or T cells enriched from blood (not recorded which). The receptors originated from a man aged 55 to 70 who had recovered from COVID-19.

A few counts support this clone. This chain joins TRBV5-1 and TRBJ1-1, with D perhaps TRBD1 (5 bases). The CDR3 runs 13 residues. Trimming took off 4 bases at V and 2 bases at J, with 9 bases between the two ends. Germline V gene sequence: CDR1 SGHRS, CDR2 YFSETQ. The CDR3 DNA is TGCGCCAGCAGCGGGGCGATAAACACTGAAGCTTTCTTT. Protein sequence: CASSGAINTEAFF.

This chain joins TRBV5-1 and TRBJ2-5; D may be TRBD1 (5 bases). CDR3 size: 15 residues. In germline, CDR1 is SGHRS, CDR2 YFSETQ. V lost 2 bases to trimming and J lost 4 bases, with 15 bases between them. CDR3 DNA sequence: TGCGCCAGCAGCTTACTTGCCCAAGGGGTAGAGACCCAGTACTTC. Amino acid sequence: CASSLLAQGVETQYF.

This clone was observed a single time. CDR3 DNA: TGTGCCAGCTCAATTCGACAGATACAGAACACTGAAGCTTTCTTT. Residues: CASSIRQIQNTEAFF. The chain uses TRBV18 and TRBJ1-1; possibly TRBD1 for D (5 bases). The ends were cut back, 5 bases at V and 1 base at J, with 14 bases in the middle. Germline loops: CDR1 KGHSH, CDR2 LQKENI. The CDR3 has 15 residues.

The V gene is TRBV5-1, the J gene TRBJ1-1; TRBD1 aligns across 7 bases. This CDR3 spans 15 amino acids. Germline V lookup: CDR1 SGHRS, CDR2 YFSETQ. The junction had 2 bases not matched to a gene; V was cut back by 0 bases and J by 0 bases. The CDR3 is CASSLEGTVNTEAFF. In DNA form, the CDR3 reads TGCGCCAGCAGCTTGGAAGGGACAGTGAACACTGAAGCTTTCTTT. The variable domain in full, completed from reference TRBV5-1 and TRBJ1-1, reads KAGVTQTPRYLIKTRGQQVTLSCSPISGHRSVSWYQQTPGQGLQFLFEYFSETQRNKGNFPGRFSGRQFSNSRSEMNVSTLELGDSALYLCASSLEGTVNTEAFFGQGTRLTVV.

The rearrangement joins TRBV11-1 to TRBJ2-3; TRBD2 matches at 10 bases. Germline values: CDR1 SGHAT, CDR2 FQDESV (reference sequence). V lost 11 bases to trimming and J lost 4 bases; unmatched junction nucleotides: 15. The CDR3 runs 16 residues. The CDR3 DNA sequence: TGTGCCCCCACCCTAAATGGACTAGCGGATGCAGATACGCAGTATTTT. The encoded protein is CAPTLNGLADADTQYF.

CDR3 in DNA: TGCGCCAGCAGTGAGTCCGGGGTTAGCAATCAGCCCCAGCATTTT. Its protein is CASSESGVSNQPQHF. The chain is built from TRBV10-2 and TRBJ1-5; no reliable D call. Germline assignment: CDR1 WSHSY and CDR2 SAAADI. The CDR3 covers 15 residues. With 0 bases removed from V and 0 bases from J, the gap between germline ends came to 6 bases.

This clone was detected once. The chain couples TRBV9 to TRBJ1-1, with 8 bases identical to TRBD1. The trim removed 3 bases at V and 5 bases at J, leaving 6 bases unmatched. Germline CDR1 is SGDLS and CDR2 is YYNGEE. This CDR3 spans 14 amino acids. The DNA for the CDR3 is TGTGCCAGCAGCGCAGGACAGGGAGCGACTGAAGCTTTCTTT. Residues: CASSAGQGATEAFF.

This clone showed up just once. This rearrangement joins TRBV27 to TRBJ2-1; maybe TRBD2 (5 bases). Germline CDR1 reads MNHEY; CDR2 reads SMNVEV (reference sequence). The CDR3 contains 15 residues. Trimming removed 4 bases from V and 0 bases from J, with 10 bases in between. CDR3: CASSYEGSSYNEQFF. The DNA of the CDR3 is TGTGCCAGCAGTTACGAGGGAAGCTCCTACAATGAGCAGTTCTTC.

Of note for this clone: One junction end disagrees with the germline gene, perhaps due to a read error. V is TRBV2 and J is TRBJ2-7; D perhaps matches TRBD1 (5 bases). From germline, CDR1 is SNHLY and CDR2 FYNNEI. CDR3 length equals 11 residues. The CDR3 DNA sequence: TGTGCCAGCAGTGACGAGACAGAATACTCTTTC. The encoded protein is CASSDETEYSF. Full variable domain (missing parts from reference TRBV2 and TRBJ2-7): EPEVTQTPSHQVTQMGQEVILRCVPISNHLYFYWYRQILGQKVEFLVSFYNNEISEKSEIFDDQFSVERPDGSNFTLKIRSTKLEDSAMYFCASSDETEYSFGPGTRLTVT.

Concerning this clone itself: Other DNA sequences in this sample translate to the same CDR3. V usage is TRBV7-9 and J usage is TRBJ2-1; D call uncertain. CDR1 and CDR2 (germline): SEHNR, FQNEAQ (reference sequence). This CDR3 is built from 13 residues. The V end lost 5 bases, the J end lost 4 bases, and 9 bases lay between the germline ends. The CDR3 loop is CASSPSSYNEQFF. CDR3 DNA: TGTGCCAGCAGCCCGTCCTCTTACAATGAGCAGTTCTTC.

With respect to this clone: This same CDR3 is encoded by further DNA sequences in the sample. The rearrangement uses TRBV5-1 and TRBJ1-1; TRBD1 might be the D (6 bases). Trimming removed 2 bases at V and 5 bases at J, with 13 bases between. The CDR3 consists of 14 residues. CDR1 and CDR2 from the germline V gene are SGHRS and YFSETQ. The CDR3 DNA sequence: TGCGCCAGCAGCTTACGGACAGACCGTACTGAAGCTTTCTTT. Protein sequence: CASSLRTDRTEAFF.

The V call is TRBV19, the J call TRBJ1-2; 10 bases match TRBD1. From germline, CDR1 is LNHDA and CDR2 SQIVND (reference sequence). CDR3 length: 16 residues. The V and J ends lost 3 bases and 4 bases, in that order; junction bases with no gene match: 8. Here the CDR3 reads CASSILRGTGAYGYTF. The DNA of the CDR3 is TGTGCCAGTAGTATCCTCCGGGGGACAGGGGCCTATGGCTACACCTTC.

The V and J genes are TRBV19 and TRBJ1-1; weak D call: TRBD1 (5 bases). The germline CDR1 and CDR2 sequences are LNHDA and SQIVND (reference sequence). V was shortened by 6 bases and J by 4 bases, with 18 bases between the two germline ends. The CDR3 covers 15 residues. The CDR3 sequence: CASSRRDGGGTEAFF. The CDR3 bases are TGTGCCAGTAGCCGACGGGACGGGGGAGGCACTGAAGCTTTCTTT.

This sequence joins TRBV5-6 and TRBJ2-7; 8 bases align to TRBD1. Looked up from germline, CDR1 is SGHDT and CDR2 is YYEEEE. The trim removed 7 bases at V and 7 bases at J, leaving 4 bases unmatched. The CDR3 is 11 residues long. CDR3 in amino acids: CASAGGWEQYF. CDR3 in DNA: TGTGCCAGCGCAGGGGGCTGGGAGCAGTACTTC.

CDR3 bases: TGTGCCAGCAGCTTAGGCCGGTTTGGTGGGGAGCTGTTTTTT. Translation gives CASSLGRFGGELFF. The chain couples TRBV11-3 to TRBJ2-2; D gene uncertain. This CDR3 spans 14 amino acids. The V gene's germline CDR1 is SGHNT and CDR2 YENEEA. The germline V and J ends were trimmed by 1 base and 8 bases, with 11 bases remaining between them. Full variable domain (outside the CDR3, taken from reference TRBV11-3 and TRBJ2-2): EAGVVQSPRYKIIEKKQPVAFWCNPISGHNTLYWYLQNLGQGPELLIRYENEEAVDDSQLPKDRFSAERLKGVDSTLKIQPAELGDSAVYLCASSLGRFGGELFFGEGSRLTVL.

CDR3 DNA: TGTGCCAGCAGCGTAGGGGACAGCTACGAGCAGTACTTC. Translating it yields CASSVGDSYEQYF. This chain connects TRBV9 to TRBJ2-7; TRBD1 matches at 7 bases. CDR1 and CDR2 (germline): SGDLS, YYNGEE. V lost 0 bases to trimming and J lost 3 bases; unmatched junction nucleotides: 0. This CDR3 spans 13 amino acids.

The V and J genes are TRBV11-3 and TRBJ2-2; D uncertain. The V gene lost 5 bases and the J gene lost 4 bases, with 14 bases spanning the gap. Germline V gene data show CDR1 as SGHNT and CDR2 as YENEEA. This CDR3 is 15 amino acids long. CDR3 amino acids: CASSPPPGPTGELFF. CDR3 DNA sequence: TGTGCCAGCAGCCCCCCCCCGGGTCCCACCGGGGAGCTGTTTTTT.

The J gene is TRBJ1-2, the V gene TRBV7-3; unclear D gene. The CDR3 is 14 amino acids. V lost 5 bases and J 8 bases, leaving 18 bases between the germline ends. CDR1 is SGHTA, CDR2 FQGTGA, per germline. The chain's CDR3 is CASSRTRTAGGYTF. CDR3 sequence (DNA): TGTGCCAGCAGCCGTACACGCACGGCGGGAGGCTACACCTTC.

The sample holds a few counts of this clone. The V and J genes are TRBV24-1 and TRBJ2-5; D gene unclear. Germline lookup yields CDR1 KGHDR and CDR2 SFDVKD. This CDR3 contains 13 residues. The V end lost 1 base, the J end lost 5 bases, and 7 bases lay between the germline ends. This CDR3 is CATSDLFAETQYF. Here the CDR3 DNA reads TGTGCCACCAGTGATTTATTCGCGGAGACCCAGTACTTC.

This chain links TRBV19 with TRBJ2-5; 15 bases fit TRBD2. CDR3 length: 16 residues. The germline CDR1 and CDR2 sequences are LNHDA and SQIVND (reference sequence). V was clipped by 6 bases and J by 4 bases; unmatched bases: 6. The CDR3 bases are TGTGCCAGTAGAGGACTAGCGGGAGGGCCGCGAGAGACCCAGTACTTC. It encodes CASRGLAGGPRETQYF.

V gene TRBV9 combines with J gene TRBJ2-1; 7 bases align to TRBD2. The V gene's germline CDR1 is SGDLS and CDR2 YYNGEE. J was trimmed by 8 bases and V by 0 bases; bases with no gene match: 17. The CDR3 totals 18 residues. CDR3 sequence: CASSVAPTTRLAGDEQFF. CDR3 nucleotide sequence: TGTGCCAGCAGCGTAGCCCCCACTACTAGGCTGGCGGGAGATGAGCAGTTCTTC. Using reference TRBV9 and TRBJ2-1 for the parts outside the CDR3, the full variable domain is DSGVTQTPKHLITATGQRVTLRCSPRSGDLSVYWYQQSLDQGLQFLIQYYNGEERAKGNILERFSAQQFPDLHSELNLSSLELGDSALYFCASSVAPTTRLAGDEQFFGPGTRLTVL.

CDR3 sequence reads: CASSLAGRPSGNTIYF. Written as DNA, the CDR3 is TGCGCCAGCAGCTTGGCCGGCAGGCCCTCTGGAAACACCATATATTTT. The genes are TRBV5-1 and TRBJ1-3; unclear D gene. V lost 0 bases and J 0 bases, leaving 10 bases between the germline ends. Germline-derived CDR1 and CDR2 are SGHRS and YFSETQ. The CDR3 has 16 amino acids. Full variable domain (remainder filled in from reference TRBV5-1 and TRBJ1-3): KAGVTQTPRYLIKTRGQQVTLSCSPISGHRSVSWYQQTPGQGLQFLFEYFSETQRNKGNFPGRFSGRQFSNSRSEMNVSTLELGDSALYLCASSLAGRPSGNTIYFGEGSWLTVV.

The rearrangement joins TRBV5-5 to TRBJ1-4, with unresolved D. Germline assignment: CDR1 SGHKS and CDR2 YYEKEE (reference sequence). The CDR3 covers 14 residues. V lost 2 bases to trimming and J lost 4 bases, with 9 bases between them. In DNA form, the CDR3 reads TGTGCCAGCAGCTTTCAGAGGTTTAATGAAAAACTGTTTTTT. The encoded protein is CASSFQRFNEKLFF.

This chain links TRBV27 with TRBJ2-1; D perhaps matches TRBD2 (6 bases). The V end was cut by 2 bases, the J end by 4 bases, with 18 bases between. CDR3 length equals 17 residues. Germline V gene lookup returns CDR1 MNHEY and CDR2 SMNVEV (reference sequence). The DNA for the CDR3 is TGTGCCAGCAGTTTAATGGCTAGCGTAGGAGGTTACAATGAGCAGTTCTTC. It is translated as CASSLMASVGGYNEQFF.

V gene TRBV5-1 combines with J gene TRBJ2-5; D is unclear. V lost 0 bases and J 3 bases, leaving 12 bases between the germline ends. The CDR3 totals 15 residues. Per the germline V gene, CDR1 is SGHRS and CDR2 is YFSETQ. CDR3 in amino acids: CASSLGAGRKETQYF. As DNA, the CDR3 is TGCGCCAGCAGCTTGGGAGCAGGAAGAAAAGAGACCCAGTACTTC.

V usage is TRBV25-1 and J usage is TRBJ2-7; D is perhaps TRBD1 (5 bases). CDR1 and CDR2 from the germline V gene are MGHDK and SYGVNS. V lost 1 base and J lost 3, with 10 bases in between. The CDR3 spans 14 residues. The DNA for the CDR3 is TGTGCCAGCAGTGAATGGAACGACAGCTACGAGCAGTACTTC. It encodes CASSEWNDSYEQYF.

The chain combines TRBV5-4 with TRBJ2-5, with 10 bases fitting TRBD2. The CDR3 is 15 amino acids. Germline values: CDR1 SGHNT, CDR2 YYREEE (reference sequence). V trimming: 5 bases; J trimming: 1 base; junction bases outside the gene matches: 5. The CDR3 nucleotides read TGTGCCAGCAGTTCTAGCGGGGGAGGCCAAGAGACCCAGTACTTC. Protein: CASSSSGGGQETQYF. Looking up the rest from reference TRBV5-4 and TRBJ2-5 gives the full variable domain: ETGVTQSPTHLIKTRGQQVTLRCSSQSGHNTVSWYQQALGQGPQFIFQYYREEENGRGNFPPRFSGLQFPNYSSELNVNALELDDSALYLCASSSSGGGQETQYFGPGTRLLVL.

Of note for this clone: This same CDR3 is encoded by further DNA sequences in the sample. The CDR3 sequence: CASSSSGSSYNEQFF. The CDR3 DNA reads TGCGCCAGCAGCTCTAGCGGGAGCTCCTACAATGAGCAGTTCTTC. The chain is built from TRBV5-1 and TRBJ2-1; 10 nucleotides line up with TRBD2. Germline CDR1 SGHRS, CDR2 YFSETQ. The CDR3 consists of 15 residues. V lost 3 bases to trimming and J lost 0 bases; unmatched junction nucleotides: 0.